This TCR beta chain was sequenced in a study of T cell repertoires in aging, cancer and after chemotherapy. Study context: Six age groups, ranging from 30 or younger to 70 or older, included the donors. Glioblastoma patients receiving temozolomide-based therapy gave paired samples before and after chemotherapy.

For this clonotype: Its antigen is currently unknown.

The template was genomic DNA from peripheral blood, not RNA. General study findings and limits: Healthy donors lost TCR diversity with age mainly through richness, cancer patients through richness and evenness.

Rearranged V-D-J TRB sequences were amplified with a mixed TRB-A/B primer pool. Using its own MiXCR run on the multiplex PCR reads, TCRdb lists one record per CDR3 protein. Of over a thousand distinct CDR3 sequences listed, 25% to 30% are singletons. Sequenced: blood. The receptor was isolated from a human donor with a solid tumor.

In DNA, the CDR3 is TGCGCCAGCAGCTTGGATGACGGGAGGGGAAGGCCCCTCCACTTT. Translated, it gives CASSLDDGRGRPLHF. The V and J genes are TRBV5-1 and TRBJ1-6; TRBD1 might be the D (5 bases). V lost 0 bases, J lost 13 bases, and 17 bases lay in between. The germline CDR1 and CDR2 sequences are SGHRS and YFSETQ. The length of the CDR3 is 15 residues.